Here is one T cell receptor (beta chain) with its context. This CDR3 comprises 13 residues. CDR1 and CDR2 (germline): GTSNPN, SVGIG (reference sequence). Trimming shortened V by 4 bases and J by 6 bases, and 13 bases separated the two germline ends. The sample belongs to a study of cytomegalovirus exposure and HLA in healthy donors. The PCR had 60 Vbeta and 13 Jbeta primers. Generated by immunoSEQ multiplex PCR, the TCRdb table keeps only in-frame clones and is missing some. Of 150,000 to 200,000 clones detected, roughly 80% appear once; the ten largest clones hold approximately 2%. The sequence came from a female donor in good health and CMV-seronegative. Sequenced: PBMCs. V gene TRBV30 combines with J gene TRBJ1-5; D remains ambiguous. This chain's CDR3 is CAWTSTISQPQHF. CDR3 DNA: TGTGCCTGGACCTCAACTATCAGTCAGCCCCAGCATTTT.